The 27 T cell receptor beta chains below come from one sample, sequenced in a study of CD8+CD57+ T cells in acquired aplastic anemia. The use of genomic DNA as template underpinned the TCR beta VDJ and CDR3 profiling. A single record per CDR3 protein comes from TCRdb applying MiXCR to the reads. This sample has 110,000 or so distinct CDR3 sequences, with roughly 51% found just once. The sequencing sample was made of sorted CD4+, CD8+, or CD8+CD57+ T cells (not recorded which) from PBMCs. The receptor source for this set is a human donor in good health, serving as a control.

This clonotype has at least ten counts. The chain has TRBV9 and TRBJ2-1; D gene unclear. CDR1 is SGDLS, CDR2 YYNGEE, per germline. This CDR3 region has 13 residues. Trimming stripped 3 bases from V and 0 bases from J, with 4 bases between. The CDR3 nucleotides read TGTGCCAGCAGCGGAAGCTCCTACAATGAGCAGTTCTTC. Its translation is CASSGSSYNEQFF. The full variable domain, completed using reference TRBV9 and TRBJ2-1, is DSGVTQTPKHLITATGQRVTLRCSPRSGDLSVYWYQQSLDQGLQFLIQYYNGEERAKGNILERFSAQQFPDLHSELNLSSLELGDSALYFCASSGSSYNEQFFGPGTRLTVL.

The chain recombines TRBV2 with TRBJ1-1; D is possibly TRBD1 (6 bases). V lost 3 bases and J lost 3, with 8 bases in between. This CDR3 has 13 residues. In germline, CDR1 is SNHLY, CDR2 FYNNEI. CDR3: CASSDRGHTEAFF. CDR3 DNA: TGTGCCAGCAGTGACAGGGGACACACTGAAGCTTTCTTT.

The J gene is TRBJ2-1, the V gene TRBV7-3, with a tentative D call TRBD1 (5 bases). Germline-derived CDR1 and CDR2 are SGHTA and FQGTGA. The CDR3 totals 13 residues. V lost 5 bases to trimming and J lost 6 bases, with 11 bases between them. The CDR3 protein is CASSPGFGNEQFF. As DNA, the CDR3 is TGTGCCAGCAGCCCAGGGTTTGGCAATGAGCAGTTCTTC.

V usage is TRBV4-1 and J usage is TRBJ1-2; D is possibly TRBD1 (5 bases). The CDR3 is made up of 13 amino acids. The V and J ends lost 2 bases and 4 bases respectively, with 8 bases between them. From germline, CDR1 is MGHRA and CDR2 YSYEKL. The CDR3, as DNA: TGCGCCAGCAGCCAACCAGGGAGCTATGGCTACACCTTC. Its translation is CASSQPGSYGYTF.

This clonotype was seen many times. The V and J genes are TRBV13 and TRBJ2-7; tentatively, D is TRBD1 (5 bases). The CDR3 loop spans 14 amino acids. V lost 3 bases and J 5 bases, leaving 14 bases between the germline ends. CDR1 is PRHDT and CDR2 is FYEKMQ in the germline V gene (reference sequence). DNA of the CDR3: TGTGCCAGCAGCTTGGGTCAGGGCAAGGACGAGCAGTACTTC. Translation: CASSLGQGKDEQYF. Full variable domain (missing parts from reference TRBV13 and TRBJ2-7): AAGVIQSPRHLIKEKRETATLKCYPIPRHDTVYWYQQGPGQDPQFLISFYEKMQSDKGSIPDRFSAQQFSDYHSELNMSSLELGDSALYFCASSLGQGKDEQYFGPGTRLTVT.

The chain employs TRBV29-1 and TRBJ2-7; D is perhaps TRBD1 (5 bases). CDR3 size: 13 residues. CDR1 is SQVTM, CDR2 ANQGSEA, per germline. V lost 4 bases and J 2 bases, leaving 12 bases between the germline ends. CDR3 sequence reads: CSVGSRVPYEQYV. CDR3 sequence (DNA): TGCAGCGTTGGTAGCAGGGTCCCCTACGAGCAGTACGTC.

This clonotype appeared a few times. The chain links TRBV7-2 to TRBJ2-1; D may be TRBD1 (6 bases). There are 11 residues in the CDR3. Deletions cut 11 bases from V and 8 bases from J, with 13 bases between. Germline CDR1 is SGHTA and CDR2 is FQGNSA. CDR3 DNA: TGTGCCCCCGAGGGGGTTGATGAGCAGTTCTTC. Protein sequence: CAPEGVDEQFF.

The chain carries TRBV5-1 and TRBJ1-6; D may be TRBD1 (5 bases). V lost 1 base and J lost 8, with 10 bases in between. The CDR3 is 14 residues long. The germline gives CDR1 SGHRS, CDR2 YFSETQ. CDR3 sequence (DNA): TGCGCCAGCAGCTTGCAGGGATCGGATTCACCCCTCCACTTT. It translates to CASSLQGSDSPLHF.

Note on this clonotype: Its ends do not fully match the called genes, so a read error is possible. The chain uses TRBV7-2 and TRBJ1-1, with TRBD1 matching over 7 bases. Germline values: CDR1 SGHTA, CDR2 FQGNSA. CDR3 size: 14 residues. CDR3 residues: CASSRGGQNTEAFF. In DNA form, the CDR3 reads TGTGCCAGCAGCCGTGGGGGACAGAACACTGAAGCCTTCTTT. The complete variable domain, with remaining parts taken from reference TRBV7-2 and TRBJ1-1, reads GAGVSQSPSNKVTEKGKDVELRCDPISGHTALYWYRQSLGQGLEFLIYFQGNSAPDKSGLPSDRFSAERTGGSVSTLTIQRTQQEDSAVYLCASSRGGQNTEAFFGQGTRLTVV.

The rearrangement uses TRBV7-9 and TRBJ2-5, with no clear D. Per the germline V gene, CDR1 is SEHNR and CDR2 is FQNEAQ (reference sequence). Trimming cost V 1 base and J 5 bases, with 8 bases left between them. The CDR3 length is 13 residues. The CDR3 here is CASSLGWDETQYF. CDR3 nucleotide sequence: TGTGCCAGCAGCTTAGGGTGGGATGAGACCCAGTACTTC. Using reference TRBV7-9 and TRBJ2-5 for the parts outside the CDR3, the full variable domain is DTGVSQNPRHKITKRGQNVTFRCDPISEHNRLYWYRQTLGQGPEFLTYFQNEAQLEKSRLLSDRFSAERPKGSFSTLEIQRTEQGDSAMYLCASSLGWDETQYFGPGTRLLVL.

This clonotype was found many times. The rearrangement joins TRBV24-1 to TRBJ1-2; 8 bases are shared with TRBD1. Trimming took 3 bases from V and 8 from J; bases not matched to a gene: 7. Germline V gene sequence: CDR1 KGHDR, CDR2 SFDVKD. CDR3 length: 14 amino acids. Written as DNA, the CDR3 is TGTGCCACCAGTGATCCGCAGGGGGCTGGCGGCTACACCTTC. It codes for CATSDPQGAGGYTF.

This clonotype was counted only a few times. The genes are TRBV6-1 and TRBJ2-2; tentative D call: TRBD1 (5 bases). V lost 8 bases, J lost 5 bases, and 15 bases lay in between. Germline assignment: CDR1 MNHNS and CDR2 SASEGT. The CDR3 loop spans 14 amino acids. This CDR3 is CASAGQGDTGELFF. CDR3 in DNA: TGTGCCAGCGCAGGGCAGGGCGATACCGGGGAGCTGTTTTTT.

This rearrangement joins TRBV25-1 to TRBJ2-7; D not resolved. CDR3 length: 13 amino acids. The V gene lost 6 bases and the J gene lost 3 bases, with 12 bases spanning the gap. The germline V gene has CDR1 MGHDK and CDR2 SYGVNS. The DNA of the CDR3 is TGTGCCAGCAGCTTAGAATGGGGCTACGAGCAGTACTTC. Residues: CASSLEWGYEQYF.

This clonotype was recorded many times. The rearrangement uses TRBV10-2 and TRBJ1-2; D gene unclear. Trimming removed 0 bases at V and 2 bases at J, with 10 bases between. CDR1 is WSHSY, CDR2 SAAADI, per germline. The CDR3 is made up of 15 amino acids. The DNA for the CDR3 is TGCGCCAGCAGTGAGTCGAGAGGATACAACTATGGCTACACCTTC. Its protein is CASSESRGYNYGYTF.

In its sample, this clonotype was seen a few times. The conserved phenylalanine or tryptophan normally closing the CDR3 is absent here, so this likely arose from a read error. The genes are TRBV9 and TRBJ1-6, with 7 bases fitting TRBD1. The V and J ends lost 4 bases and 6 bases, in that order; junction bases with no gene match: 7. This CDR3 comprises 15 residues. The germline V gene encodes CDR1 SGDLS and CDR2 YYNGEE. The CDR3 protein is CASSLEDRPNSPLHS. In nucleotides, the CDR3 is TGTGCCAGCAGCCTGGAGGACAGGCCTAATTCACCCCTCCACTCT.

The gene calls are TRBV20-1 and TRBJ1-1; D gene ambiguous. Germline V lookup: CDR1 DFQATT, CDR2 SNEGSKA (reference sequence). The V end was cut by 3 bases, the J end by 0 bases, with 11 bases between. The CDR3 contains 14 residues. CDR3 in amino acids: CSASPAGMNTEAFF. The CDR3 coding sequence is TGCAGTGCTAGTCCCGCAGGCATGAACACTGAAGCTTTCTTT.

This clonotype was observed many times. The rearrangement uses TRBV7-2 and TRBJ1-2; the D is unclear. Germline V gene sequence: CDR1 SGHTA, CDR2 FQGNSA. This CDR3 is 11 amino acids long. Between the trimmed V and J ends, which lost 4 bases and 7 bases, there was a span of 7 bases. The CDR3 loop reads CASSSLGGYTF. DNA of the CDR3: TGTGCCAGCAGCTCCCTCGGTGGCTACACCTTC.

The chain employs TRBV27 and TRBJ1-6, with D unresolved. CDR1 is MNHEY and CDR2 is SMNVEV in the germline V gene (reference sequence). The CDR3 is made up of 15 amino acids. Trimming left V 6 bases short and J 8 bases short, with 17 bases between. CDR3 sequence: CASSQEGPCDSPLHF. The CDR3 DNA follows: TGTGCCAGCAGCCAAGAAGGGCCGTGTGATTCACCCCTCCACTTT.

This clonotype was seen repeatedly, ten times or more. It is unclear where the CDR3 begins or ends on the DNA, so no DNA is shown, and the CDR3 is as TCRdb lists it. The chain carries TRBV7-5 and TRBJ1-6. TRBV7-5 is marked as a pseudogene. A total of 18 residues make up the CDR3, ends included. CDR3 sequence reads: CISVPEASTQVPNSPLHF.

This clonotype was counted many times. The CDR3 spells CASSLGQGSTYEQYF. CDR3 bases: TGCGCCAGCAGCTTGGGACAGGGTAGTACCTACGAGCAGTACTTC. The chain has TRBV5-1 and TRBJ2-7; 7 nucleotides line up with TRBD1. There are 15 residues in the CDR3. Germline V gives CDR1 SGHRS, CDR2 YFSETQ. Unmatched junction bases numbered 5, after V lost 0 bases and J lost 2 bases.

This chain connects TRBV19 to TRBJ2-1; 13 nucleotides agree with TRBD2. V was pared by 7 bases and J by 4 bases, with 7 bases of the junction left unmatched. The CDR3 sequence is 16 residues long. Germline V gene sequence: CDR1 LNHDA, CDR2 SQIVND (reference sequence). The CDR3 loop reads CASKGTSGVGYNEQFF. DNA for the CDR3: TGTGCCAGTAAGGGGACTAGCGGGGTGGGTTACAATGAGCAGTTCTTC.

CDR3 sequence: CASSVVEGGNVHGYTF. CDR3 nucleotides: TGTGCCAGCAGCGTAGTAGAGGGAGGAAACGTTCATGGCTACACCTTC. J is TRBJ1-2 and V is TRBV9, with D hard to call. This CDR3 is 16 amino acids long. Germline values: CDR1 SGDLS, CDR2 YYNGEE. The V end was cut by 0 bases, the J end by 6 bases, with 18 bases between.

Regarding this clonotype: Mismatch with germline at one junction end may stem from a read error. The rearrangement links TRBV4-2 to TRBJ2-7, with D perhaps given as TRBD1 or TRBD2 (5 bases each). Germline CDR1 reads LGHNA; CDR2 reads YNFKEQ. There are 15 residues in the CDR3. DNA of the CDR3: TGTGCCAGCAGCCAAGATATGAGGGGTACCTACAAGCAGTACTTC. Protein product: CASSQDMRGTYKQYF.

A few counts support this clonotype. Germline is not matched at one junction end, which may reflect a read error. This chain joins TRBV6-1 and TRBJ2-2, with D perhaps given as TRBD1 or TRBD2 (6 bases each). This CDR3 has 16 amino acids. From germline, CDR1 is MNHNS and CDR2 SASEGT. The CDR3 nucleotides are TGTGCCAGCAGCGTCGATATGGACAGCGACACCGGGGGGCTGTTTTTT. This gives the protein CASSVDMDSDTGGLFF.

At least ten counts were recorded for this clonotype. This chain links TRBV12-3 or TRBV12-4 with TRBJ1-2; no clear D. CDR3 length: 12 residues. V lost 2 bases and J lost 8, with 9 bases in between. CDR3 protein: CASSLTGLGYTF. CDR3 in DNA: TGTGCCAGCAGTTTAACCGGCTTGGGCTACACCTTC.

V gene TRBV5-1 combines with J gene TRBJ1-5; maybe TRBD1 (6 bases). V was pared by 0 bases and J by 3 bases, with 10 bases between. Germline V lookup: CDR1 SGHRS, CDR2 YFSETQ. The CDR3 has 15 residues. CDR3 residues: CASSLGGGANQPQHF. CDR3 in DNA: TGCGCCAGCAGCTTGGGGGGGGGCGCCAATCAGCCCCAGCATTTT.

This clonotype rates as medium-sized. The chain recombines TRBV10-2 with TRBJ2-7; 10 nucleotides align to TRBD1. The J segment lost 0 bases and the V segment lost 7 bases, leaving 6 bases of the junction unmatched. The CDR3 length is 15 residues. Germline lookup yields CDR1 WSHSY and CDR2 SAAADI. In DNA form, the CDR3 reads TGCGCCAGCAACGCCGGGACAGGGGTCTCCTACGAGCAGTACTTC. This translates into CASNAGTGVSYEQYF.